The table lists the clone carrying this T cell receptor (beta chain) with a few counts. Enrolled through a virtual design, the participants were between about 18 and 89 years of age and came from about two dozen US areas. Participants were placed into cohorts based on the clinical history they reported. This specimen belongs to a study of blood T cell repertoires in COVID-19. Study-level information: The study drew acute and convalescent COVID-19 samples from the United States, Italy and Spain.

Germline V CDR1 and CDR2: SEHNR, FQNEAQ (reference sequence). The CDR3 extends over 15 amino acids. V was clipped by 1 base and J by 5 bases; unmatched bases: 5. Original methodology: Reference gene primer amplification gave nucleated cell count estimates. This table comes from immunoSEQ multiplex PCR, and its TCRdb copy is limited to in-frame clones, with some not included. Clone size and V and J calls were adopted from that table, with D and trimming inferred from the DNA. This table has about 430,000 clones, approximately 90% appearing once. The sample comprised PBMCs or T cells enriched from blood (not recorded which). This rearrangement joins TRBV7-9 to TRBJ1-2, with TRBD1 identical over 9 bases. The sequence derives from a woman aged 18-29 years who had been exposed to COVID-19. The CDR3 region is CASSLGGQGPYGYTF. The CDR3 coding sequence is TGTGCCAGCAGCTTAGGGGGACAGGGACCTTATGGCTACACCTTC.